This T cell receptor (beta chain) was sequenced in a study of T cells in Graves' hyperthyroidism and ophthalmopathy. At least ten counts were recorded for this clonotype. Template material for amplifying TCR beta CDR3 regions consisted of RNA transcripts. First-round RT-PCR targeting the TCR CDR3 was performed with the HTBI primer set. TCRdb reprocessed the multiplex PCR reads with MiXCR, giving one entry per CDR3 protein. The table lists under 650,000 distinct CDR3 sequences, 16% of them singletons, with 3.8% in the top ten. The CDR3 covers 14 residues. CDR1 is MNHEY, CDR2 SVGEGT, per germline. V lost 2 bases and J 4 bases, leaving 11 bases between the germline ends. No ophthalmopathy progression within 18 months constituted stable Graves' hyperthyroidism.

The sequence was obtained from a woman aged 25 to 45 with Graves' hyperthyroidism. The sequenced sample was blood. V usage is TRBV6-2 or TRBV6-3 and J usage is TRBJ1-2; TRBD1 might be the D (5 bases). CDR3 protein: CASSYGSGTYGYTF. The CDR3 DNA is TGTGCCAGCAGTTACGGCAGTGGGACCTATGGCTACACCTTC.